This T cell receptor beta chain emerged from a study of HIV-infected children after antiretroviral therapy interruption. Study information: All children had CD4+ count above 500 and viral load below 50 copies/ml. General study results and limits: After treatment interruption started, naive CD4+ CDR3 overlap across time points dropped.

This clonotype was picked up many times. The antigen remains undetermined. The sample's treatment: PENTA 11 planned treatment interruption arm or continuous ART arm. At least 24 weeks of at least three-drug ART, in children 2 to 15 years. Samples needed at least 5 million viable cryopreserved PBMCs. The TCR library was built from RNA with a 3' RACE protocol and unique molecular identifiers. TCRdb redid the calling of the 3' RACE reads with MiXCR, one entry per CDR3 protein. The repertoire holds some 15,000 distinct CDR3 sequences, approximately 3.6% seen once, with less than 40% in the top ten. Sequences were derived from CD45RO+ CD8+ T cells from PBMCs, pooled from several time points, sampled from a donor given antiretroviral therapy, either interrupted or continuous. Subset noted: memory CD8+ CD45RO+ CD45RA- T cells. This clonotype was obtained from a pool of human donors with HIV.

In DNA form, the CDR3 reads TGTGCCAGCGGACGGGATGAGCAGTTCTTC. It is translated as CASGRDEQFF. The genes are TRBV2 and TRBJ2-1; D not certain. Germline CDR1 SNHLY, CDR2 FYNNEI. This CDR3 is built from 10 residues. Trimming left V 8 bases short and J 8 bases short, with 7 bases between.